Following are 32 T cell receptor beta chains from one sample sequenced in a study of blood T cells in healthy people across ages (dated by TCRdb to about 2015). Library construction relied on 5' RACE. The listed sequencing device is Illumina HiSeq 2500. The second PCR ran for roughly 6 to 11 cycles and used a J-beta primer mix along with a sample-barcoded 5' primer. TCRdb took the public reads, trimmed them with fastp at Q25, ran MiXCR for clone calling and kept in-frame beta chains. Merged by CDR3 protein, the rows form single entries marked with the most common genes and DNA. The sample table contains almost 1 million distinct CDR3 sequences; only one count was recorded for about 51% of them. The leading ten clones occupy 20% to 25% of the sample. The sequencing sample was made of blood. The receptors stem from a woman aged 55-70 years in good health.

In its sample, this clonotype was seen a few times. J is TRBJ1-2 and V is TRBV29-1, with D possibly being TRBD1 (5 bases). CDR1 is SQVTM, CDR2 ANQGSEA, per germline. Trimming shortened V by 6 bases and J by 2 bases, and 10 bases separated the two germline ends. The CDR3 consists of 12 residues. CDR3: CSVEGRNYGYTF. DNA for the CDR3: TGCAGCGTAGAGGGACGGAACTATGGCTACACCTTC.

This chain connects TRBV14 to TRBJ2-4; D unclear. V shed 4 bases and J shed 6 bases, with 10 bases lying between them. CDR1 SGHDN and CDR2 FVKESK come from the germline V gene. The CDR3 consists of 13 residues. As DNA, the CDR3 is TGTGCCAGCAGCCCCCTGGCAGGAAACATTCAGTACTTC. Translation gives CASSPLAGNIQYF.

V gene TRBV10-3 combines with J gene TRBJ2-7; 9 positions agree with TRBD1. Trimming took 10 bases from V and 1 from J; bases not matched to a gene: 11. This CDR3 has 15 residues. CDR1 and CDR2 from the germline V gene are ENHRY and SYGVKD. CDR3 coding DNA: TGTGCCACCCGGTCCGGGACAGGGAGTTCCTACGAGCAGTACTTC. Translated: CATRSGTGSSYEQYF.

CDR3 sequence reads: CASSFGTSANEQFF. The DNA for the CDR3 is TGTGCCAGCAGCTTCGGGACTAGCGCCAATGAGCAGTTCTTC. This chain connects TRBV7-2 to TRBJ2-1; 10 bases are shared with TRBD2. There are 14 residues in the CDR3. The J segment lost 6 bases and the V segment lost 3 bases, leaving 2 bases of the junction unmatched. Germline CDR1 SGHTA, CDR2 FQGNSA.

This clonotype was seen a handful of times. The chain carries TRBV27 and TRBJ1-6, with D possibly being TRBD1 (5 bases). Trimming stripped 2 bases from V and 10 bases from J, with 15 bases between. CDR1 is MNHEY and CDR2 is SMNVEV in the germline V gene (reference sequence). The CDR3 length is 15 residues. The CDR3 nucleotides are TGTGCCAGCAGTTTAGAAGCCAGGGAGGAATCACCCCTCCACTTT. Its translation: CASSLEAREESPLHF.

This clonotype was observed a single time. The chain has TRBV4-2 and TRBJ2-5, with 8 bases lining up with TRBD1. The J call may be wrong; the DNA end is better matched by TRBJ2-7. Germline V gene sequence: CDR1 LGHNA, CDR2 YNFKEQ. This CDR3 region has 18 residues. The CDR3 loop is CASSQAGYLDRVGYEQYF. The CDR3 DNA reads as TGTGCCAGCAGCCAAGCGGGATACCTGGACAGGGTGGGTTACGAGCAGTACTTC.

This sequence joins TRBV20-1 and TRBJ2-3, with D perhaps TRBD2 (6 bases). The germline V gene has CDR1 DFQATT and CDR2 SNEGSKA (reference sequence). The CDR3 extends over 15 amino acids. V lost 6 bases, J lost 6 bases, and 22 bases lay in between. This CDR3 is CSAPMTGLYSDTQYF. The CDR3 nucleotides are TGCAGTGCCCCTATGACGGGACTTTACTCGGATACGCAGTATTTT.

Concerning this clonotype: A read error is possible here, since a much larger clone lies one base away. The V gene is TRBV24-1, the J gene TRBJ2-5, with D possibly matching TRBD2 (6 bases). CDR1 is KGHDR, CDR2 SFDVKD, per germline. CDR3 size: 15 residues. Trimming cost V 5 bases and J 0 bases, with 12 bases left between them. CDR3 in amino acids: CATSVGGGYQETQYF. Written as DNA, the CDR3 is TGTGCCACCAGTGTTGGGGGAGGTTACCAAGAGACCCAGTACTTC.

This clonotype was detected a few times. The rearrangement uses TRBV10-3 and TRBJ1-1, with a tentative D call TRBD1 (6 bases). V gave up 0 bases and J gave up 1 base, with 15 bases separating them. The CDR3 loop spans 17 amino acids. Germline V CDR1 and CDR2: ENHRY, SYGVKD. The CDR3 bases are TGTGCCATCAGTGAGTCGATCGGGCAGGGGAGGAACACTGAAGCTTTCTTT. As protein: CAISESIGQGRNTEAFF.

V usage is TRBV5-1 and J usage is TRBJ1-2; no firm D call. V dropped 5 bases and J dropped 6 bases, with 17 bases sitting between them. The CDR3 contains 14 residues. Germline V gene data show CDR1 as SGHRS and CDR2 as YFSETQ. The CDR3 sequence is CASRRERERHGYTF. DNA of the CDR3: TGCGCCAGCAGAAGGGAGCGCGAAAGGCATGGCTACACCTTC.

This clonotype has a single count. J is TRBJ2-1 and V is TRBV18; either TRBD1 or TRBD2 may supply D (6 bases each). Trimming cost V 3 bases and J 7 bases, with 22 bases left between them. The CDR3 length is 17 residues. The germline V gene has CDR1 KGHSH and CDR2 LQKENI. In DNA form, the CDR3 reads TGTGCCAGCTCACCCCGAGAAGGGGACATCGGGGGTAATGAGCAGTTCTTC. Amino acid sequence: CASSPREGDIGGNEQFF.

This sequence joins TRBV5-5 and TRBJ1-1, with no clear D. This CDR3 is 14 amino acids long. Germline V gene lookup returns CDR1 SGHKS and CDR2 YYEKEE (reference sequence). The ends were cut back, 1 base at V and 0 bases at J, with 7 bases in the middle. The CDR3 DNA is TGTGCCAGCAGCTTGCAGAGATTGAACACTGAAGCTTTCTTT. Protein product: CASSLQRLNTEAFF.

The rearrangement uses TRBV6-5 and TRBJ1-1, with D unclear. Looked up from germline, CDR1 is MNHEY and CDR2 is SVGAGI. This CDR3 has 12 residues. V lost 4 bases and J lost 1, with 4 bases in between. The CDR3 DNA follows: TGTGCCAGCAGTTCTGCGAACACTGAAGCTTTCTTT. It yields the protein CASSSANTEAFF.

J is TRBJ2-3 and V is TRBV20-1; maybe TRBD2 (6 bases). CDR1 is DFQATT and CDR2 is SNEGSKA in the germline V gene (reference sequence). The germline V and J ends were trimmed by 6 bases and 3 bases, with 13 bases remaining between them. There are 13 residues in the CDR3. In nucleotides, the CDR3 is TGCAGTGCCCTTGGAGGGAGAACAGATACGCAGTATTTT. Residues: CSALGGRTDTQYF.

J is TRBJ1-2 and V is TRBV5-1; 7 nucleotides align to TRBD1. CDR3 length: 14 residues. V dropped 4 bases and J dropped 2; count of bases not matched to a gene: 5. Germline V gene lookup returns CDR1 SGHRS and CDR2 YFSETQ. CDR3 nucleotide sequence: TGCGCCAGCAGCGCCGGGACAGTAAACTATGGCTACACCTTC. Translation gives CASSAGTVNYGYTF.

The chain joins TRBV6-5 to TRBJ1-6, with TRBD1 matching over 7 bases. Unmatched junction bases numbered 5, after V lost 4 bases and J lost 8 bases. CDR3 size: 14 residues. The germline gives CDR1 MNHEY, CDR2 SVGAGI. DNA of the CDR3: TGTGCCAGCAGTTGGGACAGAAATTATTCACCCCTCCACTTT. Protein product: CASSWDRNYSPLHF.

The rearrangement uses TRBV20-1 and TRBJ2-5; TRBD2 matches at 11 bases. The J call could be wrong; TRBJ2-7 is a better fit for the DNA end. This CDR3 contains 15 residues. The V gene's germline CDR1 is DFQATT and CDR2 SNEGSKA (reference sequence). CDR3 loop: CSAPGLADHFYEQYF. CDR3 sequence (DNA): TGCAGTGCCCCGGGACTAGCGGACCACTTCTACGAGCAGTACTTC.

This clonotype has only a few counts. The chain is built from TRBV29-1 and TRBJ2-7; a possible D gene is TRBD1 (6 bases). Between the trimmed V and J ends, which lost 5 bases and 2 bases, there was a span of 13 bases. CDR1 SQVTM and CDR2 ANQGSEA come from the germline V gene. The CDR3 consists of 13 residues. DNA of the CDR3: TGCAGCGTTCATGGGGACACCACCTACGAGCAGTACTTC. As protein: CSVHGDTTYEQYF.

The chain employs TRBV29-1 and TRBJ2-1; D might be TRBD1 or TRBD2, each matching 5 bases. The CDR3 totals 12 residues. Trimming stripped 6 bases from V and 7 bases from J, with 13 bases between. CDR1 SQVTM and CDR2 ANQGSEA come from the germline V gene. The CDR3 here is CSVVEGTNEQFF. The CDR3 DNA is TGCAGCGTAGTGGAAGGGACGAATGAGCAGTTCTTC.

This clonotype has just a few counts. This clone may be a read error of a much larger clone one base away. The rearrangement joins TRBV12-3 or TRBV12-4 to TRBJ2-7; TRBD1 aligns across 7 bases. V lost 6 bases and J lost 7; bases outside the gene matches: 15. The CDR3 has 15 residues. The DNA for the CDR3 is TGTGCCAGCAGCCGACAGGGTCGGCAATACAATGAGCAGTACTTC. This translates into CASSRQGRQYNEQYF.

There are a few counts of this clonotype. The rearrangement uses TRBV7-2 and TRBJ2-3; no clear D gene. The ends were cut back, 2 bases at V and 2 bases at J, with 8 bases in the middle. There are 14 residues in the CDR3. Germline CDR1 is SGHTA and CDR2 is FQGNSA. For the CDR3, the DNA is TGTGCCAGCAGCTTACCTGGAGTCACAGATACGCAGTATTTT. This sequence encodes CASSLPGVTDTQYF.

This clonotype has just one count. V gene TRBV2 combines with J gene TRBJ2-7; 10 positions agree with TRBD2. The trim removed 0 bases at V and 2 bases at J, leaving 13 bases unmatched. The CDR3 extends over 19 amino acids. In germline, CDR1 is SNHLY, CDR2 FYNNEI. The CDR3 sequence is CASSEAWTGPSGSPYEQYF. CDR3 sequence (DNA): TGTGCCAGCAGTGAAGCCTGGACAGGGCCTAGCGGGAGCCCCTACGAGCAGTACTTC.

This clonotype was observed a few times. The chain links TRBV25-1 to TRBJ2-5, with 7 bases matching TRBD1. J lost 6 bases, V lost 3 bases, and 7 bases had no gene match. CDR1 is MGHDK, CDR2 SYGVNS, per germline. The CDR3 contains 14 residues. The CDR3 loop is CASSDLTGLKTQYF. The CDR3 nucleotides read TGTGCCAGCAGTGACCTGACAGGGTTAAAGACCCAGTACTTC.

The genes are TRBV7-9 and TRBJ1-2, with D possibly matching TRBD1 (5 bases). Trimming left V 4 bases short and J 4 bases short, with 13 bases between. The CDR3 is 14 amino acids. Germline loops: CDR1 SEHNR, CDR2 FQNEAQ (reference sequence). The CDR3: CASSYYDSIYGYTF. The CDR3 region has the DNA TGTGCCAGCAGCTATTATGACAGTATCTATGGCTACACCTTC.

This clonotype appeared a few times. This sequence joins TRBV10-3 and TRBJ2-7; 9 nucleotides line up with TRBD2. The CDR3 runs 14 residues. V lost 4 bases, J lost 5 bases, and 6 bases stayed unmatched. Germline CDR1 ENHRY, CDR2 SYGVKD. The CDR3 reads CAISGIAGVDEQYF. The DNA for the CDR3 is TGTGCCATCAGTGGGATAGCGGGAGTGGACGAGCAGTACTTC.

This clonotype turned up a few times. The CDR3 here is CASSRPTGAQGYTF. In DNA, the CDR3 is TGTGCCAGCAGCCGCCCTACAGGGGCTCAGGGCTACACCTTC. The rearrangement joins TRBV7-9 to TRBJ1-2; 7 nucleotides align to TRBD1. CDR1 is SEHNR and CDR2 is FQNEAQ in the germline V gene (reference sequence). V was clipped by 5 bases and J by 8 bases; unmatched bases: 11. The CDR3 totals 14 residues.

This sequence joins TRBV15 and TRBJ1-2; D gene unclear. The CDR3 is 18 residues long. With 2 bases removed from V and 3 bases from J, the gap between germline ends came to 22 bases. Germline CDR1 is LNHNV and CDR2 is YYDKDF (reference sequence). The CDR3 loop reads CATSRSNPRRSWDYGYTF. In nucleotides, the CDR3 is TGTGCCACCAGCAGAAGCAACCCGCGACGGTCGTGGGACTATGGCTACACCTTC.

The chain is built from TRBV28 and TRBJ1-4, with 11 bases that match TRBD1. The CDR3 runs to 15 residues. The ends lost 5 bases at V and 7 bases at J; junction bases unmatched: 6. CDR1 is MDHEN and CDR2 is SYDVKM in the germline V gene. For the CDR3, the DNA is TGTGCCAGCAGTCCTCTTGGGACAGGGGGTGAAAAACTGTTTTTT. This sequence encodes CASSPLGTGGEKLFF. Together with reference TRBV28 and TRBJ1-4, the CDR3 gives the full variable domain: DVKVTQSSRYLVKRTGEKVFLECVQDMDHENMFWYRQDPGLGLRLIYFSYDVKMKEKGDIPEGYSVSREKKERFSLILESASTNQTSMYLCASSPLGTGGEKLFFGSGTQLSVL.

The sample holds a few counts of this clonotype. The chain is built from TRBV15 and TRBJ2-1; no reliable D call. With 1 base removed from V and 5 bases from J, the gap between germline ends came to 9 bases. This CDR3 has 14 residues. CDR1 and CDR2 from the germline V gene are LNHNV and YYDKDF (reference sequence). CDR3 amino acids: CATSRAETDNEQFF. In DNA, the CDR3 is TGTGCCACCAGCAGAGCCGAAACGGACAATGAGCAGTTCTTC.

The chain couples TRBV12-3 or TRBV12-4 to TRBJ2-1; 9 positions agree with TRBD2. Germline trimming cut 8 bases from V and 7 bases from J; bases unmatched to any gene: 6. The CDR3 loop spans 13 amino acids. CDR3 bases: TGTGCCAGCCAGGCGGGAGGGTGGAATGAGCAGTTCTTC. Protein product: CASQAGGWNEQFF.

The CDR3 DNA follows: TGCAGTGCTTGGACTAGTGAGGCTACTAGCACAGATACGCAGTATTTT. Protein product: CSAWTSEATSTDTQYF. The chain joins TRBV20-1 to TRBJ2-3; 7 positions match TRBD2. There are 16 residues in the CDR3. Per the germline V gene, CDR1 is DFQATT and CDR2 is SNEGSKA (reference sequence). V shed 5 bases and J 0 bases; nucleotides not matched to a gene: 11.

The V call is TRBV7-2, the J call TRBJ2-7, with D hard to call. Germline CDR1 is SGHTA and CDR2 is FQGNSA. This CDR3 has 11 residues. The ends were cut back, 8 bases at V and 6 bases at J, with 11 bases in the middle. CDR3 loop: CASGSRTEQYF. CDR3 sequence (DNA): TGTGCCAGCGGCAGCCGGACCGAGCAGTACTTC.